The subject of this entry is one T cell receptor beta chain. CDR1 is SGHRS, CDR2 YFSETQ, per germline. V dropped 2 bases and J dropped 4; count of bases not matched to a gene: 7. This CDR3 has 16 residues. This entry comes from a study of blood T cell repertoires in COVID-19. Here immunoSEQ multiplex PCR was the method, and the copy in TCRdb shows in-frame clones only, minus some. The profile covers some 49,000 clones, with around 82% appearing a single time and around 2.8% taken by the ten largest. The specimen was peripheral blood. The rearrangement links TRBV5-1 to TRBJ2-5; 11 bases align to TRBD2. This TCR derives from a woman aged 60-75 years with acute or convalescent COVID-19. For the CDR3, the DNA is TGCGCCAGCAGCTTCCAAGCCCTAGCGGGGGGAGAGACCCAGTACTTC. It yields the protein CASSFQALAGGETQYF.